A single sample is the source of the 21 T cell receptor beta chains below, sequenced in a study of CD8+CD57+ T cells in acquired aplastic anemia. Those patients picked for sequencing had displayed CD8+CD57+ cell expansion on flow cytometry. For CDR3 and TCR beta VDJ profiling, genomic DNA was the template used. MiXCR, run by TCRdb on the reads, gives a single entry per CDR3 protein. The sample contains around 180,000 distinct CDR3 sequences, under 50% of which appear only once. The specimen was sorted CD4+, CD8+, or CD8+CD57+ T cells (not recorded which) from PBMCs. These receptors were taken from a human donor with aplastic anemia.

The gene calls are TRBV6-2 or TRBV6-3 and TRBJ2-7; 9 nucleotides align to TRBD1. There are 14 residues in the CDR3. J was trimmed by 3 bases and V by 5 bases; bases with no gene match: 5. Germline-derived CDR1 and CDR2 are MNHEY and SVGEGT. For the CDR3, the DNA is TGTGCCAGCAGTCATCGGGACAGGGACTACGAGCAGTACTTC. This translates into CASSHRDRDYEQYF.

This clonotype was recorded many times. This rearrangement joins TRBV4-1 to TRBJ1-1; D remains unclear. Germline CDR1 is MGHRA and CDR2 is YSYEKL. The V and J ends lost 3 bases and 0 bases respectively, with 11 bases between them. The CDR3 length is 15 residues. The CDR3 region has the DNA TGCGCCAGCAGCCACGCGGTCCGGATGAACACTGAAGCTTTCTTT. It yields the protein CASSHAVRMNTEAFF.

This clonotype was observed at least ten times. The rearrangement links TRBV5-1 to TRBJ2-7; D remains ambiguous. Germline assignment: CDR1 SGHRS and CDR2 YFSETQ. Trimming pared 2 bases from V and 1 base from J, leaving 7 bases between. The CDR3 loop spans 13 amino acids. CDR3 DNA sequence: TGCGCCAGCAGCTTTACAGTTTCCTACGAGCAGTACTTC. Translating it yields CASSFTVSYEQYF.

The chain links TRBV15 to TRBJ2-3; no reliable D call. The V and J ends lost 1 base and 0 bases respectively, with 8 bases between them. The CDR3 consists of 15 residues. Germline V gives CDR1 LNHNV, CDR2 YYDKDF (reference sequence). The CDR3 DNA is TGTGCCACCAGCAGAGTGCGGAAGAGCACAGATACGCAGTATTTT. It codes for CATSRVRKSTDTQYF.

As for this clonotype: A much larger clone lies a single base off, so this may be a read error. J is TRBJ2-1 and V is TRBV20-1; D could derive from TRBD1 or TRBD2 (5 bases each). Germline-derived CDR1 and CDR2 are DFQATT and SNEGSKA (reference sequence). The length of the CDR3 is 15 residues. Trimming took 8 bases from V and 3 from J, leaving 20 bases between them. The CDR3 loop is CSTLRDPFLYNEQFF. The CDR3, as DNA: TGCAGTACTCTCCGGGACCCCTTTCTCTACAATGAGCAGTTCTTC.

This clonotype was recorded at least ten times. V gene TRBV6-4 combines with J gene TRBJ1-5; D not certain. Germline CDR1 MRHNA, CDR2 SNTAGT. Deletions cut 5 bases from V and 3 bases from J, with 14 bases between. The CDR3 is made up of 15 amino acids. The CDR3 here is CASSNQPGHNQPQHF. The CDR3 DNA reads as TGTGCCAGCAGTAACCAACCGGGCCACAATCAGCCCCAGCATTTT.

The CDR3, as DNA: TGTGCCAGTAGTATGTTCGGGCAGGTATACTATGGCTACACCTTC. Encoded protein: CASSMFGQVYYGYTF. The V gene is TRBV19, the J gene TRBJ1-2; no clear D gene. Germline assignment: CDR1 LNHDA and CDR2 SQIVND (reference sequence). The CDR3 contains 15 residues. Trimming removed 3 bases at V and 3 bases at J, with 14 bases between.

The chain uses TRBV29-1 and TRBJ1-2; 10 nucleotides align to TRBD1. The CDR3 spans 13 residues. After removal of 7 bases from V and 11 bases from J, the junction contained 13 bases not matched to a gene. Germline V gene data show CDR1 as SQVTM and CDR2 as ANQGSEA. The CDR3: CSALGGTGVGYTF. CDR3 DNA: TGCAGCGCCCTTGGCGGGACAGGGGTAGGATACACCTTC.

The chain joins TRBV29-1 to TRBJ1-3, with TRBD1 matching 8 bases. The CDR3 contains 14 residues. The trim removed 5 bases at V and 0 bases at J, leaving 3 bases unmatched. CDR1 SQVTM and CDR2 ANQGSEA come from the germline V gene. The CDR3 loop reads CSVRTGGSGNTIYF. The CDR3 DNA reads TGCAGCGTTAGAACAGGGGGCTCTGGAAACACCATATATTTT.

V is TRBV6-1 and J is TRBJ1-2; the match to TRBD1 covers 10 bases. CDR3 length: 15 residues. Germline trimming cut 0 bases from V and 5 bases from J; bases unmatched to any gene: 3. Germline values: CDR1 MNHNS, CDR2 SASEGT. The CDR3 DNA follows: TGTGCCAGCAGTGAAGCTCCGGGACAGGGGTATGGCTACACCTTC. This gives the protein CASSEAPGQGYGYTF.

The sample holds many counts of this clonotype. The CDR3 coding sequence is TGTGCCAGCAGCCTTGTAGCGAACACTGAAGCTTTCTTT. Translated, it gives CASSLVANTEAFF. V gene TRBV27 combines with J gene TRBJ1-1; D ambiguous. The V end lost 6 bases, the J end lost 1 base, and 9 bases lay between the germline ends. The CDR3 consists of 13 residues. Germline V gene sequence: CDR1 MNHEY, CDR2 SMNVEV (reference sequence).

The chain recombines TRBV6-1 with TRBJ2-2; maybe TRBD1 (6 bases). Per germline, CDR1 MNHNS and CDR2 SASEGT. This CDR3 has 16 amino acids. The V gene lost 6 bases and the J gene lost 1 base, with 15 bases spanning the gap. CDR3 DNA sequence: TGTGCCAGCAGCGATACTACGACAGGGAACACCGGGGAGCTGTTTTTT. Its protein is CASSDTTTGNTGELFF.

The chain links TRBV7-9 to TRBJ2-7; no clear D. Judging by the DNA end, TRBJ2-5 fits better; the J call may be wrong. Per germline, CDR1 SEHNR and CDR2 FQNEAQ (reference sequence). CDR3 length: 12 residues. The CDR3 is CASSFDQETQYF. The DNA of the CDR3 is TGTGCCAGCAGCTTCGACCAAGAGACCCAGTACTTC.

This chain joins TRBV24-1 and TRBJ2-3; TRBD1 matches at 7 bases. With 2 bases clipped from V and 4 bases from J, the junction kept 5 bases outside the gene matches. The CDR3 loop spans 15 amino acids. CDR1 is KGHDR and CDR2 is SFDVKD in the germline V gene. The CDR3 sequence: CATSDWGTGADTQYF. CDR3 DNA: TGTGCCACCAGTGATTGGGGCACAGGGGCAGATACGCAGTATTTT.

The chain carries TRBV19 and TRBJ2-7; unclear D gene. The germline V gene encodes CDR1 LNHDA and CDR2 SQIVND (reference sequence). This CDR3 contains 12 residues. The V and J ends lost 2 bases and 6 bases respectively, with 8 bases between them. The CDR3 bases are TGTGCCAGTAGTATAAACCCCCTCGAGCAGTACTTC. It is translated as CASSINPLEQYF. Combining the CDR3 with reference TRBV19 and TRBJ2-7 gives the whole variable domain DGGITQSPKYLFRKEGQNVTLSCEQNLNHDAMYWYRQDPGQGLRLIYYSQIVNDFQKGDIAEGYSVSREKKESFPLTVTSAQKNPTAFYLCASSINPLEQYFGPGTRLTVT.

This clonotype was seen ten or more times. The gene calls are TRBV20-1 and TRBJ1-6; TRBD1 agrees at 7 bases. The V gene end was trimmed by 1 base and the J gene end by 10 bases; junction bases not matched to a gene: 7. In germline, CDR1 is DFQATT, CDR2 SNEGSKA (reference sequence). The CDR3 spans 14 residues. This CDR3 is CSARGGGYGSPLHF. The CDR3 DNA sequence: TGCAGTGCTAGAGGAGGGGGCTACGGATCACCCCTCCACTTT.

This clonotype was counted only a few times. The rearrangement uses TRBV24-1 and TRBJ2-3; possible D gene TRBD1, 6 bases. This CDR3 spans 14 amino acids. Germline loops: CDR1 KGHDR, CDR2 SFDVKD. The ends were cut back, 1 base at V and 4 bases at J, with 8 bases in the middle. The DNA of the CDR3 is TGTGCCACCAGTGATTTCCAGGGGCCAGATACGCAGTATTTT. It is translated as CATSDFQGPDTQYF.

J is TRBJ2-7 and V is TRBV5-1; 8 bases agree with TRBD1. After removal of 5 bases from V and 6 bases from J, the junction contained 13 bases not matched to a gene. Germline V lookup: CDR1 SGHRS, CDR2 YFSETQ. This CDR3 has 15 residues. The CDR3 DNA is TGCGCCAGCAGGATAGGGGAGGACAGGGTGTCCGAGCAGTACTTC. Protein product: CASRIGEDRVSEQYF.

Concerning this clonotype: The junction differs from germline at one of its ends, possibly a read error. The chain recombines TRBV2 with TRBJ1-2, with D perhaps matching TRBD1 (6 bases). The CDR3 has 15 amino acids. The germline CDR1 and CDR2 sequences are SNHLY and FYNNEI. The CDR3 region has the DNA TGTGCCAGCACCCTTCAGGGGCCAACTAACTGTGGCTACACCTTC. This encodes CASTLQGPTNCGYTF.

There are many counts of this clonotype. The junction does not match germline at one end; this may be a read error. V gene TRBV20-1 combines with J gene TRBJ2-1, with 10 bases lining up with TRBD2. CDR3 length: 15 residues. Germline V CDR1 and CDR2: DFQATT, SNEGSKA (reference sequence). The CDR3 loop reads CSAATGTSAYTEQFF. The DNA of the CDR3 is TGCAGTGCCGCAACCGGGACTAGCGCATACACTGAGCAGTTCTTC.

This clonotype was counted between two and nine times. The gene calls are TRBV15 and TRBJ1-2; the D is unclear. Germline CDR1 is LNHNV and CDR2 is YYDKDF (reference sequence). CDR3 length: 14 residues. The V gene lost 4 bases and the J gene lost 7 bases, with 16 bases spanning the gap. The CDR3 protein is CATSTYDSKGGYTF. The CDR3 nucleotides are TGTGCCACCAGCACCTACGACTCAAAGGGTGGCTACACCTTC. Using reference TRBV15 and TRBJ1-2 for the parts outside the CDR3, the full variable domain is DAMVIQNPRYQVTQFGKPVTLSCSQTLNHNVMYWYQQKSSQAPKLLFHYYDKDFNNEADTPDNFQSRRPNTSFCFLDIRSPGLGDTAMYLCATSTYDSKGGYTFGSGTRLTVV.